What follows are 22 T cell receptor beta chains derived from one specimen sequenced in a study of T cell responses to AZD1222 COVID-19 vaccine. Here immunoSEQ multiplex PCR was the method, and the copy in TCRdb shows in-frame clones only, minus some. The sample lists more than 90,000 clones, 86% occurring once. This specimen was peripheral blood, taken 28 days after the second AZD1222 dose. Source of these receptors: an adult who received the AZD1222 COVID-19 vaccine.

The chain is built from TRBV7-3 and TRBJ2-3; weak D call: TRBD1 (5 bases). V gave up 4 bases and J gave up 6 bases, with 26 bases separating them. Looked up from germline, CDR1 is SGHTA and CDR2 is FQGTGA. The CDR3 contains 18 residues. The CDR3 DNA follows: TGTGCCAGCAGCTCCTATAGCTTTCGACAGACCTTATCTGATACGCAGTATTTT. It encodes CASSSYSFRQTLSDTQYF.

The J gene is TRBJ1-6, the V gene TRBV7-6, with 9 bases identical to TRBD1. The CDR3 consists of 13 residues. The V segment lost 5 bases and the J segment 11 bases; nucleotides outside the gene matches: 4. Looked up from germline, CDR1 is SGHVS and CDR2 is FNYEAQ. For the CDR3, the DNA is TGTGCCAGCAGCGTCGGGACAGGGACACCCCTCCACTTT. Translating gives CASSVGTGTPLHF.

The CDR3 sequence is CASGSDMLEQFF. The CDR3 coding sequence is TGTGCTAGTGGTTCAGACATGCTCGAGCAGTTCTTC. This chain joins TRBV12-5 and TRBJ2-1; D is unresolved. Germline V gives CDR1 LGHNT, CDR2 FRNRAP. With 4 bases removed from V and 10 bases from J, the gap between germline ends came to 11 bases. CDR3 length: 12 residues.

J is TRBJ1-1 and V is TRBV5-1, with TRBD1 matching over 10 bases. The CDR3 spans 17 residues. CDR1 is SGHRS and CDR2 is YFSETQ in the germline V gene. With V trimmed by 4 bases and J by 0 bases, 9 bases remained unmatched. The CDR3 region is CASSIGTGVVVNTEAFF. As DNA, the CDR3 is TGCGCCAGCAGCATTGGGACAGGGGTGGTCGTGAACACTGAAGCTTTCTTT. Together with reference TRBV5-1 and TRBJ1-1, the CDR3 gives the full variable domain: KAGVTQTPRYLIKTRGQQVTLSCSPISGHRSVSWYQQTPGQGLQFLFEYFSETQRNKGNFPGRFSGRQFSNSRSEMNVSTLELGDSALYLCASSIGTGVVVNTEAFFGQGTRLTVV.

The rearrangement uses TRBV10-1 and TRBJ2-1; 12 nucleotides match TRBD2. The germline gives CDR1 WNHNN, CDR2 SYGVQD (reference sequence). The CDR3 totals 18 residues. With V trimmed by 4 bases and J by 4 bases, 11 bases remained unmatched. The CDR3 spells CASSGYSPGTSGYNEQFF. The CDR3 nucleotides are TGCGCCAGCAGTGGGTATTCTCCCGGGACTAGCGGGTACAATGAGCAGTTCTTC.

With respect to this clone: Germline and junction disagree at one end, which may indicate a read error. The CDR3 DNA follows: TGTGCCAGCAATACTGGATTGCCGGGCCGGGGAGCTGTTTTT. This encodes CASNTGLPGRGAVF. The V and J genes are TRBV2 and TRBJ2-2; TRBD2 might be the D (5 bases). Germline V gene sequence: CDR1 SNHLY, CDR2 FYNNEI. This CDR3 comprises 14 residues. Looking up the rest from reference TRBV2 and TRBJ2-2 gives the full variable domain: EPEVTQTPSHQVTQMGQEVILRCVPISNHLYFYWYRQILGQKVEFLVSFYNNEISEKSEIFDDQFSVERPDGSNFTLKIRSTKLEDSAMYFCASNTGLPGRGAVFGEGSRLTVL.

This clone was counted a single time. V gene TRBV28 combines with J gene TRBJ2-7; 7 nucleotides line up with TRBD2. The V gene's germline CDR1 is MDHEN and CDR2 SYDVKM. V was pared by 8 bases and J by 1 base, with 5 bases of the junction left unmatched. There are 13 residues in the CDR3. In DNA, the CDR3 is TGTGCCAGCTACCAGCGGGGTTCCTACGAGCAGTACTTC. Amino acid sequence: CASYQRGSYEQYF.

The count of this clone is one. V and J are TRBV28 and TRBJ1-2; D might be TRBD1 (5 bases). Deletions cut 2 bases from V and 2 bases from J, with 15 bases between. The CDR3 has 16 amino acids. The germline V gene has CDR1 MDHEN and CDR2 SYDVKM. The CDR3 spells CASSLTDVRGNYGYTF. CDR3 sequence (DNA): TGTGCCAGCAGTTTAACAGACGTTCGGGGGAACTATGGCTACACCTTC.

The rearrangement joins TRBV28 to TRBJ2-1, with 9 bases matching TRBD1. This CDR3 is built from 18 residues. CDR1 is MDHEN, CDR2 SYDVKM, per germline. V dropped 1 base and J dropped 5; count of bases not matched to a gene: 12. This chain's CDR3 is CASSLLDPPRDRDNEQFF. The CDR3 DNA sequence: TGTGCCAGCAGTTTATTAGACCCCCCCCGGGACAGGGACAATGAGCAGTTCTTC.

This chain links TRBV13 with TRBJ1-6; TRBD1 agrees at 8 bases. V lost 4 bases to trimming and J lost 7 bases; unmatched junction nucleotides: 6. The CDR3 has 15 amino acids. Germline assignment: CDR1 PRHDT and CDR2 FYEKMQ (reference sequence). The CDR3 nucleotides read TGTGCCAGCAGCTCAGGACAGGGTCGAAATTCACCCCTCCACTTT. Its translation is CASSSGQGRNSPLHF.

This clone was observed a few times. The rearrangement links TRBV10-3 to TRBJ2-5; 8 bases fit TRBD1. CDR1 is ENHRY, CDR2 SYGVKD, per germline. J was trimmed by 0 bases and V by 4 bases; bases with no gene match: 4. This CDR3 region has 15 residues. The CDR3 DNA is TGTGCCATCAGTGTGGGACAGGCAAACCAAGAGACCCAGTACTTC. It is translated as CAISVGQANQETQYF.

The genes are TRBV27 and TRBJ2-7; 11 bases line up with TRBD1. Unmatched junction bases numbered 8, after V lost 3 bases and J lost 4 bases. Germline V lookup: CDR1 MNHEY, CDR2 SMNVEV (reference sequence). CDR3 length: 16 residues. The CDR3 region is CASSFPTGQGAYEQYF. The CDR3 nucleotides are TGTGCCAGCAGTTTTCCGACCGGACAGGGGGCTTACGAGCAGTACTTC.

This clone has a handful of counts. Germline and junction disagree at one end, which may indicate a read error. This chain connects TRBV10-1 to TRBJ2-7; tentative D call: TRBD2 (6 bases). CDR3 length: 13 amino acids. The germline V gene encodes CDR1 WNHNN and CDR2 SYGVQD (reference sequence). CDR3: CASSGRAARELNF. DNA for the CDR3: TGCGCCAGCAGTGGGAGGGCGGCCCGGGAACTTAACTTC.

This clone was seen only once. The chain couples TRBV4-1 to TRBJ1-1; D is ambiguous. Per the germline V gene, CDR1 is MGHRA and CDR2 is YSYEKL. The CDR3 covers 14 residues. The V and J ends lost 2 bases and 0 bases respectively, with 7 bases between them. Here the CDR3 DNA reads TGCGCCAGCAGCCAACCGATTATGAACACTGAAGCTTTCTTT. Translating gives CASSQPIMNTEAFF.

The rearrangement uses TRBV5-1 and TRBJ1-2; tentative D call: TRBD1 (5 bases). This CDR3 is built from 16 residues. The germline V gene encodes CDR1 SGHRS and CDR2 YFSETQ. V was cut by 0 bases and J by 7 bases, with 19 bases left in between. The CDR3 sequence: CASSLAGAGGIAGYTF. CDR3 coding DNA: TGCGCCAGCAGCTTGGCCGGGGCTGGTGGGATAGCTGGCTACACCTTC.

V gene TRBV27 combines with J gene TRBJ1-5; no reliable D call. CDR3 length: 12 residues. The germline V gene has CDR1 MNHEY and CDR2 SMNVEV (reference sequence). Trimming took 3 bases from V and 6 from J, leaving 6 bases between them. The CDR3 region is CASSFNGQPQHF. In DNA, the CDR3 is TGTGCCAGCAGTTTCAACGGTCAGCCCCAGCATTTT.

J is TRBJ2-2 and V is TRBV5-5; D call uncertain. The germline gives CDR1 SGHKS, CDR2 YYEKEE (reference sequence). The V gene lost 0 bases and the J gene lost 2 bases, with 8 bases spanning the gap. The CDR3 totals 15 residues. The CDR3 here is CASSLDGINTGELFF. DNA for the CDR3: TGTGCCAGCAGCTTGGATGGGATTAACACCGGGGAGCTGTTTTTT.

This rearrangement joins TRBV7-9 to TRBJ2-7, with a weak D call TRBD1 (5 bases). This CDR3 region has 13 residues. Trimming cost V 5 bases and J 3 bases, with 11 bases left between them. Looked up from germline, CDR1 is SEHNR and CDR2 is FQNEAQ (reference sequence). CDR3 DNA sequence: TGTGCCAGCAGCACCTCAGGGTTCTACGAGCAGTACTTC. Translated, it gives CASSTSGFYEQYF.

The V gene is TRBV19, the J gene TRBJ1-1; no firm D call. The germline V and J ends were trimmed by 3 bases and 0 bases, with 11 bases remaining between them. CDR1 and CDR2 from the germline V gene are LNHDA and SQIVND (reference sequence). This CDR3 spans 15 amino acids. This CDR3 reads CASSIESYMNTEAFF. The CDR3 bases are TGTGCCAGTAGTATTGAGAGCTACATGAACACTGAAGCTTTCTTT. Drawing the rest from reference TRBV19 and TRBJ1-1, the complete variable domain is DGGITQSPKYLFRKEGQNVTLSCEQNLNHDAMYWYRQDPGQGLRLIYYSQIVNDFQKGDIAEGYSVSREKKESFPLTVTSAQKNPTAFYLCASSIESYMNTEAFFGQGTRLTVV.

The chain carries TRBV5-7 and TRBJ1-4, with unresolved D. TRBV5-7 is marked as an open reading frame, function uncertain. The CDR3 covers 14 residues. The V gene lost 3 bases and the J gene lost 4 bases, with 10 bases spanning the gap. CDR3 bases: TGTGCCAGCAGCTCGAGGAGCTTTAATGAAAAACTGTTTTTT. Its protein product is CASSSRSFNEKLFF.

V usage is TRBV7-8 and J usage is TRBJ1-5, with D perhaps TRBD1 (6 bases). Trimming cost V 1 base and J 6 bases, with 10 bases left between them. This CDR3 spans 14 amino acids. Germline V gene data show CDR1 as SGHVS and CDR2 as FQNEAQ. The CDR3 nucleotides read TGTGCCAGCAGCTTAGAACAGGGTGGTCAGCCCCAGCATTTT. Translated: CASSLEQGGQPQHF.

CDR3 sequence: CASSLAPRGKGYGYTF. The DNA for the CDR3 is TGTGCCAGCAGCTTAGCGCCCAGGGGTAAGGGCTATGGCTACACCTTC. This sequence joins TRBV7-9 and TRBJ1-2, with D possibly TRBD1 on 6 matching bases. CDR1 SEHNR and CDR2 FQNEAQ come from the germline V gene (reference sequence). This CDR3 comprises 16 residues. Trimming pared 0 bases from V and 4 bases from J, leaving 15 bases between.